This T cell receptor (beta chain) was captured by sequencing in a study of shared clonotypes between healthy human individuals. Looked up from germline, CDR1 is KGHSH and CDR2 is LQKENI. CDR3 length: 16 amino acids. V lost 3 bases, J lost 4 bases, and 8 bases stayed unmatched. TCRdb keeps only in-frame clones here, not all; method: immunoSEQ multiplex PCR. The table shows approximately 2.4 million clones, with almost 96% occurring only once. The material sequenced was naive CD4+ T cells sorted from blood. The subset denotes: CD45RA+ positively selected. This TCR derives from a man in his late teens or twenties in good health. V is TRBV18 and J is TRBJ1-3; TRBD1 agrees at 8 bases. Here the CDR3 DNA reads TGTGCCAGCTCACCCTTCGACAGGGGAGGCGGAAACACCATATATTTT. Its protein is CASSPFDRGGGNTIYF.